This T cell receptor beta chain was identified in a study of T cell changes during pregnancy in multiple sclerosis. The table came from immunoSEQ multiplex PCR; TCRdb's copy has only in-frame clones and leaves some out. Of 40,000 to 45,000 clones in the sample, 90% to 95% are singletons; the top ten hold about 7%. Looked up from germline, CDR1 is SGHNT and CDR2 is YYREEE (reference sequence). Trimming removed 1 base from V and 8 bases from J, with 10 bases in between. This CDR3 spans 13 amino acids. The gene calls are TRBV5-4 and TRBJ2-1, with a possible D match to TRBD2 (5 bases). The origin of this receptor is a female donor with multiple sclerosis, enrolled in a pregnancy study. The sequences come from CD8+ T cells from peripheral blood mononuclear cells, collected in the third trimester of pregnancy. The CDR3 DNA sequence: TGTGCCAGCAGCTTGAGGCTAGCAGATGAGCAGTTCTTC. Its translation is CASSLRLADEQFF.